One sample yielded the 7 T cell receptor beta chains listed below, sequenced in a study of spatial heterogeneity in lung cancer. Sample time point: blood at routine non-recurrence follow-up after resection. TCRdb itself ran the 5' RACE reads through MiXCR, one entry per CDR3 protein. The sample lists about 43,000 distinct CDR3 sequences; under 25% were seen once. The starting material was PBMCs, obtained at follow-up. These receptors came from a female donor with early-stage non-small cell lung cancer.

CDR3 in amino acids: CASTISGSGNEQYF. DNA for the CDR3: TGTGCCAGCACCATTAGCGGGAGTGGGAACGAGCAGTACTTC. The J gene is TRBJ2-7, the V gene TRBV12-3 or TRBV12-4; 9 positions agree with TRBD2. CDR3 length: 14 amino acids. V shed 7 bases, J shed 5 bases, and the junction held 9 bases outside the gene matches.

The V call is TRBV10-3, the J call TRBJ1-1; 8 nucleotides align to TRBD1. The length of the CDR3 is 15 residues. V lost 10 bases and J lost 2; bases outside the gene matches: 12. Per germline, CDR1 ENHRY and CDR2 SYGVKD. The CDR3 spells CATAQPTGANTEAFF. The DNA of the CDR3 is TGTGCCACCGCCCAACCGACAGGGGCAAACACTGAAGCTTTCTTT.

V and J are TRBV10-3 and TRBJ2-7; TRBD1 aligns across 8 bases. Unmatched junction bases numbered 4, after V lost 6 bases and J lost 3 bases. Germline CDR1 and CDR2: ENHRY and SYGVKD. CDR3 length: 13 amino acids. CDR3 loop: CAISADRDYEQYV. CDR3 bases: TGTGCCATCAGCGCGGACAGGGACTACGAGCAGTACGTC.

The V call is TRBV7-9, the J call TRBJ2-1, with D unclear. This CDR3 has 11 amino acids. V lost 2 bases, J lost 9 bases, and 5 bases lay in between. CDR1 SEHNR and CDR2 FQNEAQ come from the germline V gene (reference sequence). The CDR3 DNA reads as TGTGCCAGCAGCTTATCGGGTGAGCAGTTCTTC. As protein: CASSLSGEQFF.

This clonotype has at least ten counts. J is TRBJ1-1 and V is TRBV3-1; the D is unclear. V lost 1 base and J 5 bases, leaving 8 bases between the germline ends. Germline CDR1 is LGHDT and CDR2 is YNNKEL (reference sequence). CDR3 length equals 13 residues. Here the CDR3 reads CASSQVSGTEAFF. CDR3 nucleotide sequence: TGTGCCAGCAGCCAAGTGTCTGGGACTGAAGCTTTCTTT.

This clonotype came up a few times. This chain links TRBV29-1 with TRBJ2-1, with D hard to call. The V end lost 3 bases, the J end lost 3 bases, and 12 bases lay between the germline ends. Germline V CDR1 and CDR2: SQVTM, ANQGSEA. This CDR3 is built from 14 residues. CDR3 DNA sequence: TGCAGCGTTGAGTCGGGCGTTAGCTACAATGAGCAGTTCTTC. This sequence encodes CSVESGVSYNEQFF.

This clonotype has only a few counts. The chain joins TRBV5-1 to TRBJ1-1; 8 nucleotides line up with TRBD1. This CDR3 has 14 amino acids. From germline, CDR1 is SGHRS and CDR2 YFSETQ. V lost 3 bases, J lost 3 bases, and 4 bases stayed unmatched. This CDR3 is CASSSGGRYTEAFF. The CDR3 nucleotides are TGCGCCAGCAGCTCAGGGGGCCGGTACACTGAAGCTTTCTTT.